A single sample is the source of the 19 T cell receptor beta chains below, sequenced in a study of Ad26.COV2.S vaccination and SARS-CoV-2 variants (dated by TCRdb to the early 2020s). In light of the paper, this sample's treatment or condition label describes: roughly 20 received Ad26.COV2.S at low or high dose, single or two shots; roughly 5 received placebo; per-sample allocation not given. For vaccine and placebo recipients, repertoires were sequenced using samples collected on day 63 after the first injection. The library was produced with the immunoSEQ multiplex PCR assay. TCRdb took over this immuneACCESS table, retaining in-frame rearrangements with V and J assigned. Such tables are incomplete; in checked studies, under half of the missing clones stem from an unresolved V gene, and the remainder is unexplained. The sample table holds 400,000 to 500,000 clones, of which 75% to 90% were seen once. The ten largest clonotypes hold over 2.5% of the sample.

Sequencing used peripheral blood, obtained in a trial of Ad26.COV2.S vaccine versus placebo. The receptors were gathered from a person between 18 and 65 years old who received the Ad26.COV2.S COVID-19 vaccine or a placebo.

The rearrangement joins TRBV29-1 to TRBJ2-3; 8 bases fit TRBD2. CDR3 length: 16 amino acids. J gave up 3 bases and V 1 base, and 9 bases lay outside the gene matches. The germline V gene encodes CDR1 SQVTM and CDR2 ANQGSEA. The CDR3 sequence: CSVEGVAGRHTDTQYF. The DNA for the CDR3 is TGCAGCGTTGAAGGGGTAGCGGGGAGGCATACAGATACGCAGTATTTT.

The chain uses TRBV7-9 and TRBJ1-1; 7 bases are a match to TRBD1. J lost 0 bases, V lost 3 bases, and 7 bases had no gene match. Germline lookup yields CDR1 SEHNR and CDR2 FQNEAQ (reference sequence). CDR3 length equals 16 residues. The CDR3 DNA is TGTGCCAGCAGCTTTCGGATGACAGGGATGAACACTGAAGCTTTCTTT. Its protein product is CASSFRMTGMNTEAFF.

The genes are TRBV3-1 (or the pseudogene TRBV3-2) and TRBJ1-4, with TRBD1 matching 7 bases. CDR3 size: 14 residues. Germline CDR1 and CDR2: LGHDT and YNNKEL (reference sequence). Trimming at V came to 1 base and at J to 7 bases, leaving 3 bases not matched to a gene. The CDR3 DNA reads TGTGCCAGCAGCCAAGCAGGGGGTGGTGAAAAACTGTTTTTT. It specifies CASSQAGGGEKLFF.

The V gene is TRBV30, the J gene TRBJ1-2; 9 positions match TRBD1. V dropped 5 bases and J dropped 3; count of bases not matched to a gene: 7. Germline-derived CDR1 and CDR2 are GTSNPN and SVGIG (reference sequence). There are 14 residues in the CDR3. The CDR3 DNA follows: TGTGCCTGGGACGGACAGGGGAGGCACTATGGCTACACCTTC. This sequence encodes CAWDGQGRHYGYTF.

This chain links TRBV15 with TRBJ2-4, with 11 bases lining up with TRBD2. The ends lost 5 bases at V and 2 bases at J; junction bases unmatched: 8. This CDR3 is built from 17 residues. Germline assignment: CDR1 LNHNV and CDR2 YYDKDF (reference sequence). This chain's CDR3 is CATSPSGGMVSKNIQYF. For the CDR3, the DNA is TGTGCCACCAGCCCTAGCGGGGGGATGGTATCCAAAAACATTCAGTACTTC.

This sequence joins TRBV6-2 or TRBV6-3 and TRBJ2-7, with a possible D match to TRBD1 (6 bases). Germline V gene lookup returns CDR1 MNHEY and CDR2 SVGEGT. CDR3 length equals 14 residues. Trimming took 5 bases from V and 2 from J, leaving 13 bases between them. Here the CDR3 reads CASSPSDRAYEQYV. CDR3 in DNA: TGTGCCAGCAGTCCCTCGGACAGAGCCTACGAGCAGTACGTC.

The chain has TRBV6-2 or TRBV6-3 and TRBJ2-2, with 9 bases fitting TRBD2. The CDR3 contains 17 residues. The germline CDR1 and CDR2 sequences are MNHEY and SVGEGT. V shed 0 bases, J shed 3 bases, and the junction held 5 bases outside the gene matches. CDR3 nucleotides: TGTGCCAGCAGTTACTCGGGGCTAGCGGGGTACACCGGGGAGCTGTTTTTT. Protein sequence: CASSYSGLAGYTGELFF.

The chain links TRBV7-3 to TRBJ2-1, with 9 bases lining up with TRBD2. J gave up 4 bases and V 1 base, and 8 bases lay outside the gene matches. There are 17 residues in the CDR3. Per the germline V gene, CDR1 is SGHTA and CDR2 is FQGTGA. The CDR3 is CASSLRHLAGSYNEQFF. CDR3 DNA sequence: TGTGCCAGCAGCTTAAGGCACCTAGCGGGGAGTTACAATGAGCAGTTCTTC.

The CDR3: CASSHALAGGQETQYF. CDR3 sequence (DNA): TGCGCCAGCAGCCATGCTCTAGCGGGGGGGCAAGAGACCCAGTACTTC. The V call is TRBV4-3, the J call TRBJ2-5, with TRBD2 matching over 12 bases. The length of the CDR3 is 16 residues. Trimming took 3 bases from V and 2 from J; bases not matched to a gene: 4. CDR1 is LGHNA, CDR2 YSLEER, per germline.

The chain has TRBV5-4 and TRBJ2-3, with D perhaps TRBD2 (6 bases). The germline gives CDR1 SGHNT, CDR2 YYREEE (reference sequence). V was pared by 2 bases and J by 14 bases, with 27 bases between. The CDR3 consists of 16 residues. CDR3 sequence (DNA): TGTGCCAGCAGCTTCGAGGCAGGGAGGAGGTTGGCGCCCTTGTATTTT. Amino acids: CASSFEAGRRLAPLYF.

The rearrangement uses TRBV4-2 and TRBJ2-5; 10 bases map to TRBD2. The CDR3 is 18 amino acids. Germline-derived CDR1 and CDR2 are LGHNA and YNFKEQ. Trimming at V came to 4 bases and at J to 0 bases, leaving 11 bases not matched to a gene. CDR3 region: CASSRKRGGRPHQETQYF. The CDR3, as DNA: TGTGCCAGCAGCCGGAAGCGGGGGGGCCGACCCCACCAAGAGACCCAGTACTTC.

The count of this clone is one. This CDR3 is CASSLGGIQETQYF. DNA for the CDR3: TGTGCCAGCAGCTTAGGTGGGATTCAAGAGACCCAGTACTTC. The chain has TRBV11-1 and TRBJ2-5; D remains ambiguous. Trimming pared 1 base from V and 2 bases from J, leaving 8 bases between. This CDR3 contains 14 residues. Germline V CDR1 and CDR2: SGHAT, FQDESV (reference sequence).

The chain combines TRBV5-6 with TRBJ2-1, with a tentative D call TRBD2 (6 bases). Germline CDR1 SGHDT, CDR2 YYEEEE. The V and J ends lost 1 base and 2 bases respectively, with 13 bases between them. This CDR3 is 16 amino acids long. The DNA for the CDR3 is TGTGCCAGCAGCTTGAGATCGCGACTAGCCTACAATGAGCAGTTCTTC. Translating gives CASSLRSRLAYNEQFF.

CDR3 in amino acids: CASSLGWGPHYEQYV. Written as DNA, the CDR3 is TGCGCCAGCAGCTTGGGGTGGGGACCCCACTACGAGCAGTACGTC. The chain couples TRBV5-1 to TRBJ2-7, with D possibly called TRBD1 or TRBD2 (5 bases each). Germline CDR1 reads SGHRS; CDR2 reads YFSETQ. V gave up 0 bases and J gave up 3 bases, with 13 bases separating them. The CDR3 length is 15 residues.

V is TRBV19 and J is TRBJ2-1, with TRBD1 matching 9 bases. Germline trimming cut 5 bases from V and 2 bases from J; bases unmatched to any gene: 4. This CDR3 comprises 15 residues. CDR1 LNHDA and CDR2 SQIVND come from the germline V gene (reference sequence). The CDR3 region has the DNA TGTGCCAGTAGTCCCAGGACAGGGGCCTACAATGAGCAGTTCTTC. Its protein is CASSPRTGAYNEQFF.

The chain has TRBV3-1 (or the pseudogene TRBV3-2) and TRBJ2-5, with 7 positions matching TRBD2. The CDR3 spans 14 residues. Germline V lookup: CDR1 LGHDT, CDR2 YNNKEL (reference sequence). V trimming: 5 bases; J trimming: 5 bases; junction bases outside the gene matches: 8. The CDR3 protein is CASSARLARETQYF. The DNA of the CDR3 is TGTGCCAGCAGCGCTCGACTAGCTCGGGAGACCCAGTACTTC.

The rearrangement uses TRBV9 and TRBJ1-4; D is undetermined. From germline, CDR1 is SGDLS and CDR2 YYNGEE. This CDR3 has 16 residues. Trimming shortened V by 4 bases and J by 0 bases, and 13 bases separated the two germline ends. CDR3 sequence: CASSPRGVATNEKLFF. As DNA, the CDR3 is TGTGCCAGCAGCCCCAGAGGAGTTGCAACTAATGAAAAACTGTTTTTT.

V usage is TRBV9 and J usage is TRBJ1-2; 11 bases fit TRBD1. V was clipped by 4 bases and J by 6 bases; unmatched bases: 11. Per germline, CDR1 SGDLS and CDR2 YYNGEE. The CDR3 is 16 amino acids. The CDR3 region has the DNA TGTGCCAGCAGCAAGAGGACAGGGGGCGAGTCACATGGCTACACCTTC. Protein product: CASSKRTGGESHGYTF. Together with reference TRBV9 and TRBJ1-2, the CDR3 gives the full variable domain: DSGVTQTPKHLITATGQRVTLRCSPRSGDLSVYWYQQSLDQGLQFLIQYYNGEERAKGNILERFSAQQFPDLHSELNLSSLELGDSALYFCASSKRTGGESHGYTFGSGTRLTVV.

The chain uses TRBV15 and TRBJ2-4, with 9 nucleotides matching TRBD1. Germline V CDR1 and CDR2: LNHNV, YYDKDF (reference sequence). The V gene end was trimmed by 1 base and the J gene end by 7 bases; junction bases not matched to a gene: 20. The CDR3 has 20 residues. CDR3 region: CATSRGETDRGLLSENIQYF. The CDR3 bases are TGTGCCACCAGCAGAGGGGAGACGGACAGGGGATTATTAAGCGAGAACATTCAGTACTTC. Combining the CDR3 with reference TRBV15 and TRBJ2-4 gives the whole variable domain DAMVIQNPRYQVTQFGKPVTLSCSQTLNHNVMYWYQQKSSQAPKLLFHYYDKDFNNEADTPDNFQSRRPNTSFCFLDIRSPGLGDTAMYLCATSRGETDRGLLSENIQYFGAGTRLSVL.